Below, 13 T cell receptor beta chains from the same sample are listed, as sequenced in a study of blood T cell repertoires in COVID-19. The protocol was immunoSEQ multiplex PCR, while the TCRdb copy is restricted to in-frame clones and leaves out a portion. The sample lists roughly 200,000 clones, nearly 90% occurring once. What was sequenced was peripheral blood. These receptors all stem from a man between 60 and 75 years old with active or convalescent COVID-19.

This chain uses TRBV5-1 with TRBJ2-5; 10 bases map to TRBD2. The length of the CDR3 is 21 residues. Looked up from germline, CDR1 is SGHRS and CDR2 is YFSETQ. V was clipped by 3 bases and J by 6 bases; unmatched bases: 26. CDR3 coding DNA: TGCGCCAGCAGCTCCGGGACAGCCAGGGGACTAAGCGGGGGGGCCTTGAAGACCCAGTACTTC. Translating gives CASSSGTARGLSGGALKTQYF.

This chain connects TRBV27 to TRBJ1-3; tentatively, D is TRBD1 (5 bases). Trimming pared 4 bases from V and 2 bases from J, leaving 12 bases between. CDR1 and CDR2 (germline): MNHEY, SMNVEV (reference sequence). This CDR3 is built from 15 residues. The CDR3 here is CASSSPGTPGNTIYF. CDR3 nucleotides: TGTGCCAGCAGTTCCCCAGGGACTCCTGGAAACACCATATATTTT.

This chain uses TRBV10-2 with TRBJ2-3; 9 bases fit TRBD2. Germline loops: CDR1 WSHSY, CDR2 SAAADI. This CDR3 region has 15 residues. V was pared by 4 bases and J by 5 bases, with 7 bases of the junction left unmatched. The CDR3 DNA is TGCGCCAGCAGTGCGGCGGGGGGGCTTGGAGATACGCAGTATTTT. Protein: CASSAAGGLGDTQYF.

The gene calls are TRBV30 and TRBJ1-2; D gene uncertain. V lost 1 base and J lost 4, with 13 bases in between. This CDR3 has 14 amino acids. The germline V gene encodes CDR1 GTSNPN and CDR2 SVGIG (reference sequence). This CDR3 is CAWSEVGSGYGYTF. The DNA of the CDR3 is TGTGCCTGGAGTGAAGTGGGCTCTGGCTATGGCTACACCTTC.

The gene calls are TRBV2 and TRBJ2-5; 8 nucleotides match TRBD2. Germline V lookup: CDR1 SNHLY, CDR2 FYNNEI. The CDR3 spans 14 residues. The ends lost 5 bases at V and 9 bases at J; junction bases unmatched: 11. The CDR3 protein is CASSTTRGGLSQYF. The CDR3 nucleotides read TGTGCCAGCAGTACTACTCGGGGGGGACTATCCCAGTACTTC.

The chain couples TRBV10-3 to TRBJ2-2, with 8 bases lining up with TRBD1. J gave up 1 base and V 6 bases, and 1 base lay outside the gene matches. This CDR3 spans 14 amino acids. From germline, CDR1 is ENHRY and CDR2 SYGVKD. The CDR3 coding sequence is TGTGCCATCAGACAGGGGGGGAACACCGGGGAGCTGTTTTTT. Translation gives CAIRQGGNTGELFF.

As regards this clone: Within the sample, other DNA sequences also encode this same CDR3. The rearrangement links TRBV29-1 to TRBJ1-1; D remains unclear. Germline-derived CDR1 and CDR2 are SQVTM and ANQGSEA. The CDR3 sequence is 10 residues long. V was shortened by 7 bases and J by 2 bases, with 5 bases between the two germline ends. CDR3: CSAQNTEAFF. The CDR3 bases are TGCAGCGCTCAAAACACTGAAGCTTTCTTT. Full variable domain (missing parts from reference TRBV29-1 and TRBJ1-1): SAVISQKPSRDICQRGTSLTIQCQVDSQVTMMFWYRQQPGQSLTLIATANQGSEATYESGFVIDKFPISRPNLTFSTLTVSNMSPEDSSIYLCSAQNTEAFFGQGTRLTVV.

The chain combines TRBV11-2 with TRBJ2-7; perhaps TRBD1 as D (7 bases). CDR3 size: 16 residues. V was pared by 4 bases and J by 2 bases, with 18 bases between. Germline CDR1 is SGHAT and CDR2 is FQNNGV. The CDR3 DNA is TGTGCCAGCAGCTGGAATAAGGCAGGGGGGCCCTACGAGCAGTACTTC. Protein product: CASSWNKAGGPYEQYF.

This chain links TRBV1 with TRBJ1-6; the table's TRBD1 call for D was not verified on the DNA. TRBV1 is a known pseudogene. The CDR3 covers 15 residues. The CDR3 spells CTSSQAGQGAAPLHF. The DNA for the CDR3 is TGCACCAGCAGCCAAGCGGGACAGGGGGCTGCACCCCTCCACTTT.

This clone was seen once. The identical CDR3 is also encoded by other nucleotide sequences in the sample. V usage is TRBV2 and J usage is TRBJ2-7; TRBD1 aligns across 7 bases. Trimming at V came to 6 bases and at J to 3 bases, leaving 5 bases not matched to a gene. The germline V gene has CDR1 SNHLY and CDR2 FYNNEI. This CDR3 has 13 amino acids. CDR3: CASSRDSLYEQYF. DNA for the CDR3: TGTGCCAGCAGCCGGGACAGCCTCTACGAGCAGTACTTC.

This rearrangement joins TRBV5-4 to TRBJ1-1, with no clear D. Trimming stripped 0 bases from V and 0 bases from J, with 9 bases between. The V gene's germline CDR1 is SGHNT and CDR2 YYREEE (reference sequence). CDR3 size: 15 residues. The CDR3 sequence: CASSLGTVLNTEAFF. The CDR3 bases are TGTGCCAGCAGCTTGGGAACGGTACTGAACACTGAAGCTTTCTTT. Combining the CDR3 with reference TRBV5-4 and TRBJ1-1 gives the whole variable domain ETGVTQSPTHLIKTRGQQVTLRCSSQSGHNTVSWYQQALGQGPQFIFQYYREEENGRGNFPPRFSGLQFPNYSSELNVNALELDDSALYLCASSLGTVLNTEAFFGQGTRLTVV.

The CDR3 protein is CASSYSPFVEGLFF. CDR3 nucleotides: TGTGCCAGCAGTTACTCGCCCTTTGTTGAGGGTCTGTTTTTT. The chain joins TRBV6-6 to TRBJ1-4; no definite D call. The germline gives CDR1 MNHNY, CDR2 SVGAGI (reference sequence). V was shortened by 0 bases and J by 14 bases, with 16 bases between the two germline ends. The CDR3 has 14 amino acids.

V usage is TRBV19 and J usage is TRBJ1-3, with 8 bases identical to TRBD1. Trimming at V came to 5 bases and at J to 2 bases, leaving 2 bases not matched to a gene. CDR3 length equals 14 residues. Germline V gives CDR1 LNHDA, CDR2 SQIVND (reference sequence). CDR3: CASSAGGAGNTIYF. CDR3 bases: TGTGCCAGTAGTGCAGGGGGCGCTGGAAACACCATATATTTT.